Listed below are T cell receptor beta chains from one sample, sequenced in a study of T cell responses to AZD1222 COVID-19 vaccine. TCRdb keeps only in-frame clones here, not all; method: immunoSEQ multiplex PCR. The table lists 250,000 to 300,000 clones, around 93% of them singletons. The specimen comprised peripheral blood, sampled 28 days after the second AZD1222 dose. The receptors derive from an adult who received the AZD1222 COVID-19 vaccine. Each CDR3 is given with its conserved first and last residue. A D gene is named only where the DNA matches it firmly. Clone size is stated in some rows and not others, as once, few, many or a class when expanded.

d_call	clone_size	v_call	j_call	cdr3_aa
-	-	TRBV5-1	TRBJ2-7	CASSLDAHEQYF
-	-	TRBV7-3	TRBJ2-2	CASSLRGLGTGELFF
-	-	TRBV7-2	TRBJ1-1	CASSLRGTTTEAFF
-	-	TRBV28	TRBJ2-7	CASTPGTHSGSEQYF
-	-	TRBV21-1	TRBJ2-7	CASSPPGGDNEQYF
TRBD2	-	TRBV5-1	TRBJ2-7	CASSRGTTYSNSYEQYF
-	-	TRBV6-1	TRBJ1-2	CASSEARGPKGYTF
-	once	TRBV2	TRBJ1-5	CASSEPSNQPQHF
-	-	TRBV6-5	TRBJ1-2	CASTNRRGGTYGYTF
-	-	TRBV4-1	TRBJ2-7	CASSQTDRTYEQYF
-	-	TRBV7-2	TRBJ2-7	CASAKNPPIEQYF
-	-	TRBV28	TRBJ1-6	CASNGQSGNSPLHF
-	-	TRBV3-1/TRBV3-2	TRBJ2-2	CASSQVARSNTGELFF
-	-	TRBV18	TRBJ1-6	CASSPVRGSNSPLHF
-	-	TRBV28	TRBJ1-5	CASSTGQLSNQPQHF
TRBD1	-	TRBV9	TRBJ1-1	CASSAWGQGNTEAFF
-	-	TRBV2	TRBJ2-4	CASSEIIAKNIQYF
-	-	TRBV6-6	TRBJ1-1	CASSPDRSNKAFF
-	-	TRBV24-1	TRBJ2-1	CATSVPGWSNEQFF
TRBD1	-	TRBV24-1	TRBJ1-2	CATSDRGQGQGYTF
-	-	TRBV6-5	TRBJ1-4	CASSPEGGEGEKLFF
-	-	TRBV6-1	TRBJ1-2	CASSEQGYGYTF
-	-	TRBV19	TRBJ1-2	CASSIGVGYTF
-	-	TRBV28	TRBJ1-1	CASSLRQNTEAFF
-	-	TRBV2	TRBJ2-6	CATRRGSGANVLTF
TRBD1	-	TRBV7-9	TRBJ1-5	CASSTRTGIGNQPQHF
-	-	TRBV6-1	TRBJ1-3	CASSVRRHSTASSGNTIYF
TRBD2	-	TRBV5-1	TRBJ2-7	CASSLLAGTYEQYF
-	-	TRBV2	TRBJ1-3	CASSEYGNTIYF
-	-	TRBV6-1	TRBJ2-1	CASSEALNEQFF
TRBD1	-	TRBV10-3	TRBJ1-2	CAISEGTGGLYGYTF
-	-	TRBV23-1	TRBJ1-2	CASSPLFNRDGGYTF
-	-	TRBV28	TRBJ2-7	CASVRGFPYEQYF
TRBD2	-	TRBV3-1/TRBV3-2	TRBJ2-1	CASSKAGAIYNEQFF
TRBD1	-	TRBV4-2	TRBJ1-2	CASSQDEARGQGYTF
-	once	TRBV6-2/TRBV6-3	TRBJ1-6	CASSSPARSLHF
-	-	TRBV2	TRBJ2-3	CASSENMEDSTDTQYF
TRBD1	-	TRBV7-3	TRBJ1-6	CASSSSGQNNSPLHF
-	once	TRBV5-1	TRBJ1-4	CASSFGSSMELFF
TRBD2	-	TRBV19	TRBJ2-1	CASSPSGAYNEQFF
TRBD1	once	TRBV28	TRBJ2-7	CASSLQGAYEQYF
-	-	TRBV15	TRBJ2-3	CATSEGPRNTDTQYF
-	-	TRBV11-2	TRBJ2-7	CASSNSGLAYEQYF
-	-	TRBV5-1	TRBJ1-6	CASSLEQGINSPLHF
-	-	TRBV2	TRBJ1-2	CASMRDGLTYGYTF
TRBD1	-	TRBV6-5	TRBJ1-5	CASSYSTTGMKPQHF
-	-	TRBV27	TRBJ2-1	CASSLEPGPNEQFF
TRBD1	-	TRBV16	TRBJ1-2	CASSHGTGDGYTF